Shown below are 2 T cell receptor beta chains from a single sample sequenced in a study of CD8+ T cells in alopecia areata. RNA extraction was followed by reverse transcription into cDNA, which acted as the sequencing template. TCRdb's table, derived via immunoSEQ multiplex PCR, lists solely in-frame clones and lacks some. The table includes roughly 100,000 clones, around 60% detected once. The sequencing sample was made of CD4+ T cells sorted from blood. The receptors here all came from a human donor in good health.

Only a few counts were recorded for this clone. The chain recombines TRBV2 with TRBJ1-6; TRBD1 matches 8 bases. This CDR3 contains 16 residues. The V and J ends lost 1 base and 6 bases, in that order; junction bases with no gene match: 5. Germline V lookup: CDR1 SNHLY, CDR2 FYNNEI. CDR3 amino acids: CASSEGWDRRNSPLHF. The CDR3 DNA reads TGTGCCAGCAGTGAAGGGTGGGACAGGCGTAATTCACCCCTCCACTTT.

The sample holds a few counts of this clone. The rearrangement uses TRBV29-1 and TRBJ2-7; 8 bases line up with TRBD1. In germline, CDR1 is SQVTM, CDR2 ANQGSEA. J lost 2 bases, V lost 1 base, and 13 bases had no gene match. The CDR3 has 17 amino acids. CDR3 nucleotide sequence: TGCAGCGTTGAAGTTATGGTAACAGGGGGTAGCACCTACGAGCAGTACTTC. Protein product: CSVEVMVTGGSTYEQYF.